Presented here are 3 T cell receptor beta chains from one specimen sequenced in a study of control samples from healthy donors and cancer patients. Profiled with immunoSEQ multiplex PCR; TCRdb holds only in-frame clones, not every one. The table has roughly 58,000 clones, 87% seen once. The specimen was PBMCs. These receptors all stem from a woman aged 60-75 years with lung cancer.

The gene calls are TRBV2 and TRBJ2-6; D remains ambiguous. The V end was cut by 3 bases, the J end by 0 bases, with 15 bases between. The CDR3 covers 18 residues. Germline loops: CDR1 SNHLY, CDR2 FYNNEI. For the CDR3, the DNA is TGTGCCAGCAGTGACCAGAACGGACGCTACTCTGGGGCCAACGTCCTGACTTTC. Translation gives CASSDQNGRYSGANVLTF.

This sequence joins TRBV7-3 and TRBJ2-3; D gene unclear. From germline, CDR1 is SGHTA and CDR2 FQGTGA. The length of the CDR3 is 15 residues. V was cut by 5 bases and J by 0 bases, with 12 bases left in between. CDR3 sequence: CASSPDSQSTDTQYF. The CDR3 DNA reads as TGTGCCAGCAGCCCCGATTCGCAGAGCACAGATACGCAGTATTTT.

V and J are TRBV15 and TRBJ1-1, with a possible D match to TRBD1 (6 bases). CDR1 and CDR2 from the germline V gene are LNHNV and YYDKDF (reference sequence). With 3 bases removed from V and 1 base from J, the gap between germline ends came to 12 bases. This CDR3 has 15 amino acids. CDR3 sequence (DNA): TGTGCCACCAGCAGGGAGGACAGCAGGAACACTGAAGCTTTCTTT. It translates to CATSREDSRNTEAFF.